The clone carrying this T cell receptor beta chain was picked up a small number of times. The antigen is undetermined. This CDR3 spans 15 amino acids. The germline V gene encodes CDR1 LNHNV and CDR2 YYDKDF (reference sequence). The V end lost 4 bases, the J end lost 2 bases, and 14 bases lay between the germline ends. These data come from a study of cytomegalovirus exposure and HLA in healthy donors. Study summary: Early released data comprised around 79 million unique TCRs from HLA-typed donors. Overall study findings and caveats: The dataset shows that most TCR sequences were rare, while some public TCRs occurred in many donors. About 90% or about 30% of the time was how often most TCR beta V segments were productive, according to an earlier analysis.

PCR amplification relied on 60 Vbeta primers (plus 13 Jbeta primers). Sequencing used immunoSEQ multiplex PCR; TCRdb keeps in-frame clones, though not all of them. The data contain some 66,000 clones, approximately 78% of them singletons. The chain employs TRBV15 and TRBJ1-2; D unresolved. This sequence originates from a woman under 40 in good health and CMV-seronegative. The sequencing sample was made of PBMCs. CDR3 amino acids: CATSTTRVRNYGYTF. The CDR3 DNA reads as TGTGCCACCAGCACCACGCGGGTGAGGAACTATGGCTACACCTTC. Together with reference TRBV15 and TRBJ1-2, the CDR3 gives the full variable domain: DAMVIQNPRYQVTQFGKPVTLSCSQTLNHNVMYWYQQKSSQAPKLLFHYYDKDFNNEADTPDNFQSRRPNTSFCFLDIRSPGLGDTAMYLCATSTTRVRNYGYTFGSGTRLTVV.